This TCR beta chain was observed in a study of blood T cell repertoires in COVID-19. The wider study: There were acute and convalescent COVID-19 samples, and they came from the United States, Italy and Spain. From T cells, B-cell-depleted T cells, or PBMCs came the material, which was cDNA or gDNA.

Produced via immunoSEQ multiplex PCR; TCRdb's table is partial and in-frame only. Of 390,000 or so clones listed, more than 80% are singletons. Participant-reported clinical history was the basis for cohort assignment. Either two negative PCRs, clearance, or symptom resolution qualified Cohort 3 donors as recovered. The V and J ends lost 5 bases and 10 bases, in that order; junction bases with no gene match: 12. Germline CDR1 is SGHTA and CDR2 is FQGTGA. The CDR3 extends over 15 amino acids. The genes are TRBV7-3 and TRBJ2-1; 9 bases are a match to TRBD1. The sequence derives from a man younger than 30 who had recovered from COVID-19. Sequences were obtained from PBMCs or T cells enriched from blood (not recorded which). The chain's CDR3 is CASSVAGTGMEEQFF. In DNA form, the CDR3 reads TGTGCCAGCAGCGTCGCCGGGACAGGGATGGAAGAGCAGTTCTTC.